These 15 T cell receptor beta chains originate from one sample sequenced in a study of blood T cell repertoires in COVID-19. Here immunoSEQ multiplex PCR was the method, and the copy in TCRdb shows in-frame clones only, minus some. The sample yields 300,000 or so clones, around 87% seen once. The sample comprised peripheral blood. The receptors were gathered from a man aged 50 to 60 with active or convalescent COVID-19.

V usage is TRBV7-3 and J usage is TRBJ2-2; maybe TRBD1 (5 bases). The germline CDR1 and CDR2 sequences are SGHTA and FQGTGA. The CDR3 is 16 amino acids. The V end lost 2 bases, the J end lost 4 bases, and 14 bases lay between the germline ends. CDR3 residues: CASSLLAQGSTGELFF. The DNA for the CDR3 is TGTGCCAGCAGCTTATTGGCCCAGGGAAGCACCGGGGAGCTGTTTTTT. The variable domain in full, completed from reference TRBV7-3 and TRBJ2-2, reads GAGVSQTPSNKVTEKGKYVELRCDPISGHTALYWYRQSLGQGPEFLIYFQGTGAADDSGLPNDRFFAVRPEGSVSTLKIQRTERGDSAVYLCASSLLAQGSTGELFFGEGSRLTVL.

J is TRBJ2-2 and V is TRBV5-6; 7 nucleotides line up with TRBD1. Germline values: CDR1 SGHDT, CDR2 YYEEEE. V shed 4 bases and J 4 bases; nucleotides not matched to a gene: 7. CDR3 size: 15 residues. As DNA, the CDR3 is TGTGCCAGCAGCCGTATGACAGGGAGCACCGGGGAGCTGTTTTTT. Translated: CASSRMTGSTGELFF.

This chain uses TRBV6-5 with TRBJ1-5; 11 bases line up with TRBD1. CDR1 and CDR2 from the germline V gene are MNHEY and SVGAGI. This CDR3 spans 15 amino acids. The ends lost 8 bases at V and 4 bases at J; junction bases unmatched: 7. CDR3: CASGSGTGGNQPQHF. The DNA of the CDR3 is TGTGCCAGCGGATCCGGGACAGGGGGTAATCAGCCCCAGCATTTT.

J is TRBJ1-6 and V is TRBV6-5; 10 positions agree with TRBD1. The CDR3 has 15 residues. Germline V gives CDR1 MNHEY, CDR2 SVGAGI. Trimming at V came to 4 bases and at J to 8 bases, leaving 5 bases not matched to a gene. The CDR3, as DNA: TGTGCCAGCAGTTTCAGGGACAGGGGTGATTCACCCCTCCACTTT. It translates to CASSFRDRGDSPLHF.

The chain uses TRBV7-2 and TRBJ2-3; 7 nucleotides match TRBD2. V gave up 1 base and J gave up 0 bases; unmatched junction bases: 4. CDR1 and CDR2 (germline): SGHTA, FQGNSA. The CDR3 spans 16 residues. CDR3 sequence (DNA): TGTGCCAGCAGCTTAGGGCCTAGCGGCAGCACAGATACGCAGTATTTT. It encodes CASSLGPSGSTDTQYF. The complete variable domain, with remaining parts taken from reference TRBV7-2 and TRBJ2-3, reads GAGVSQSPSNKVTEKGKDVELRCDPISGHTALYWYRQSLGQGLEFLIYFQGNSAPDKSGLPSDRFSAERTGGSVSTLTIQRTQQEDSAVYLCASSLGPSGSTDTQYFGPGTRLTVL.

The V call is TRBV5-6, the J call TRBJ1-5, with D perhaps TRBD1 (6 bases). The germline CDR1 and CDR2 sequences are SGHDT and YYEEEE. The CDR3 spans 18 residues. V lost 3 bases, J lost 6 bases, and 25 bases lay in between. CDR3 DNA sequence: TGTGCCAGCAGCTCCGGGACATTCCTCCCCAACCTGCGTCAGCCCCAGCATTTT. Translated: CASSSGTFLPNLRQPQHF.

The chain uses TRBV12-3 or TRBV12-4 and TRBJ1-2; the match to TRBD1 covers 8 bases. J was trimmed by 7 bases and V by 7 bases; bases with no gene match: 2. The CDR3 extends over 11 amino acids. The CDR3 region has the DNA TGTGCCAGCACCCAGGGGGCTGGCTACACCTTC. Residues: CASTQGAGYTF.

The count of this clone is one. CDR3 DNA: TGTGCCAGCACCGACAGGGGTGGAACTGAAGCTTTCTTT. Translation: CASTDRGGTEAFF. The chain employs TRBV2 and TRBJ1-1; 8 nucleotides line up with TRBD1. The trim removed 7 bases at V and 5 bases at J, leaving 6 bases unmatched. The CDR3 is made up of 13 amino acids. Germline loops: CDR1 SNHLY, CDR2 FYNNEI.

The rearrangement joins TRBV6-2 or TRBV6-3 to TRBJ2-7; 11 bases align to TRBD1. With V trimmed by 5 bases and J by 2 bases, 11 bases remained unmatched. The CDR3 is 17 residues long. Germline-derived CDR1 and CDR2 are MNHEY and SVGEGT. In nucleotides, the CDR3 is TGTGCCAGCAGTGGACGGACAGGGGGCCCTATGCCCTACGAGCAGTACTTC. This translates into CASSGRTGGPMPYEQYF.

The CDR3 protein is CASSPPWGGQPQHF. The DNA of the CDR3 is TGTGCCAGCTCACCACCTTGGGGGGGGCAGCCCCAGCATTTT. V usage is TRBV18 and J usage is TRBJ1-5, with a tentative D call TRBD1 (5 bases). Germline V gene data show CDR1 as KGHSH and CDR2 as LQKENI. The V end lost 0 bases, the J end lost 7 bases, and 10 bases lay between the germline ends. CDR3 size: 14 residues.

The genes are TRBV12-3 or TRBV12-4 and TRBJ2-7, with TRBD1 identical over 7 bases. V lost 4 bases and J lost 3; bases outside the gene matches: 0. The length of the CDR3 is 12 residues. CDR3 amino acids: CASSWTGYEQYF. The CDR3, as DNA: TGTGCCAGCAGTTGGACAGGCTACGAGCAGTACTTC.

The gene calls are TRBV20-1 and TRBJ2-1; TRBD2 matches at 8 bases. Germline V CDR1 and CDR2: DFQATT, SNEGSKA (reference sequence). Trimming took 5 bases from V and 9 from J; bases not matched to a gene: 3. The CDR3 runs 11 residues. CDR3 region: CSAARGVEQFF. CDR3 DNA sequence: TGCAGTGCTGCGCGGGGGGTTGAGCAGTTCTTC.

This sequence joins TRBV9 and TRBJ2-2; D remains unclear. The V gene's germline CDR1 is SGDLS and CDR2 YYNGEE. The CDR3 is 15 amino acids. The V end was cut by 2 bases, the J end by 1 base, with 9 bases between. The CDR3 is CASSVTTGNTGELFF. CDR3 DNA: TGTGCCAGCAGCGTGACGACGGGGAACACCGGGGAGCTGTTTTTT.

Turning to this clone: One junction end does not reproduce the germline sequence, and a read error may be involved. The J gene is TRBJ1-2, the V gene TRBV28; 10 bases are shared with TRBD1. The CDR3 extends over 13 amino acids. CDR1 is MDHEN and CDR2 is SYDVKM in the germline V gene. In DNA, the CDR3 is TGTGCCAGCAGTCCCCGACAGGGGGCGCATCGTGCCTTC. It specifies CASSPRQGAHRAF.

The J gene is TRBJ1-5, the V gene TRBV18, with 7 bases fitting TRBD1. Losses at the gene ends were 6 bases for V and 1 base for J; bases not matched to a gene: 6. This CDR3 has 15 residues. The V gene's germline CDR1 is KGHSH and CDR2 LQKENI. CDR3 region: CASSSGQSSNQPQHF. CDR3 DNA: TGTGCCAGCTCGTCGGGACAGAGCAGCAATCAGCCCCAGCATTTT.